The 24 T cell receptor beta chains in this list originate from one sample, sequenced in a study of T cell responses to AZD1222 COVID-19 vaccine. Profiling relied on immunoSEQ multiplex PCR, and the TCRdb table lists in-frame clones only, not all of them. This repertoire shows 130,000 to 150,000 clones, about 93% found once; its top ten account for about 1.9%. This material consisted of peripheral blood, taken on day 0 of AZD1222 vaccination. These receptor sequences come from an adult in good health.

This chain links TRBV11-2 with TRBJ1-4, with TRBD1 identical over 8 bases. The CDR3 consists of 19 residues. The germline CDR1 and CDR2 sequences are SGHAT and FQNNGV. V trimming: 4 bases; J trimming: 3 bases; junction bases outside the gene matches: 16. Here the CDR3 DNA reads TGTGCCAGCAGCTCCCTCGAAGGGGGCAGGGGGCTGTCTAATGAAAAACTGTTTTTT. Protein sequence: CASSSLEGGRGLSNEKLFF. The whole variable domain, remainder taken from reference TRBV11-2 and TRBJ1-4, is EAGVAQSPRYKIIEKRQSVAFWCNPISGHATLYWYQQILGQGPKLLIQFQNNGVVDDSQLPKDRFSAERLKGVDSTLKIQPAKLEDSAVYLCASSSLEGGRGLSNEKLFFGSGTQLSVL.

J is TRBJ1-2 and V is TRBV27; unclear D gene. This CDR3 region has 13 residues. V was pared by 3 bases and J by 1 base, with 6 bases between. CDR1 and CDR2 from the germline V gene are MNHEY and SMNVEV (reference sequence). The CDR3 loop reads CASSLDRNYGYTF. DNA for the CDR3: TGTGCCAGCAGTTTGGACCGTAACTATGGCTACACCTTC.

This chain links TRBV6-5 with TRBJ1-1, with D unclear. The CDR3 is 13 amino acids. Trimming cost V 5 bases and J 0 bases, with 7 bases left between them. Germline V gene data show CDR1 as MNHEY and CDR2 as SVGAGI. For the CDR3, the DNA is TGTGCCAGCAGTACTAAGGTGAACACTGAAGCTTTCTTT. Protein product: CASSTKVNTEAFF.

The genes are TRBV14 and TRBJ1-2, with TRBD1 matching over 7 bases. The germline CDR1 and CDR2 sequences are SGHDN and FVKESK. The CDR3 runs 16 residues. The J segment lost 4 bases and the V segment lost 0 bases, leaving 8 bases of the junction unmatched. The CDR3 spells CASSQDILAGGYGYTF. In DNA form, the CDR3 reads TGTGCCAGCAGCCAAGATATTCTCGCAGGGGGCTATGGCTACACCTTC.

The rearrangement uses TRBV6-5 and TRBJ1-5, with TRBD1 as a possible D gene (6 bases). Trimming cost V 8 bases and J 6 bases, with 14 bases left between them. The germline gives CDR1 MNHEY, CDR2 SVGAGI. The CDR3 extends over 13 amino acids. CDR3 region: CASEGGGGQPQHF. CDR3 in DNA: TGTGCCAGCGAGGGGGGGGGCGGTCAGCCCCAGCATTTT.

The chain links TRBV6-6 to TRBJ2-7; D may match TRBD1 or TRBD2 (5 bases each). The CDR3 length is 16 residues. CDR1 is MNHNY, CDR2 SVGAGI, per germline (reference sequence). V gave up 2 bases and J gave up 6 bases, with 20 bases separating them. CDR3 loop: CASSYPVGAKGGEQYF. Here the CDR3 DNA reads TGTGCCAGCAGTTACCCTGTCGGGGCAAAAGGCGGCGAGCAGTACTTC.

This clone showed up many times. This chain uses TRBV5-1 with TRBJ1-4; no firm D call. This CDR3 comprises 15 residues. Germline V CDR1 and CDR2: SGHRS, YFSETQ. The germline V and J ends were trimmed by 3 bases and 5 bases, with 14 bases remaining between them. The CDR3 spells CASSSSWTSNEKLFF. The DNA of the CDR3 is TGCGCCAGCAGCTCGTCCTGGACCTCGAATGAAAAACTGTTTTTT.

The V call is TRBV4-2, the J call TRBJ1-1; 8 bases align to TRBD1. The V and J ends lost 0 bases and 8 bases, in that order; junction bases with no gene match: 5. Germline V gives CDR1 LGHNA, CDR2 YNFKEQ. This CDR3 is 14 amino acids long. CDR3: CASSQEDRGAEAFF. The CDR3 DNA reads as TGTGCCAGCAGCCAAGAAGACAGGGGAGCGGAAGCTTTCTTT.

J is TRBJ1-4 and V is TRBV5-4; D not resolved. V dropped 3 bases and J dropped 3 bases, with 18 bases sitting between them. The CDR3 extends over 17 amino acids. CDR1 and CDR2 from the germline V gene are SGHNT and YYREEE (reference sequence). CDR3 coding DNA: TGTGCCAGCAGCTCCCGGGTTGCAGCTGTGGCTAATGAAAAACTGTTTTTT. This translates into CASSSRVAAVANEKLFF.

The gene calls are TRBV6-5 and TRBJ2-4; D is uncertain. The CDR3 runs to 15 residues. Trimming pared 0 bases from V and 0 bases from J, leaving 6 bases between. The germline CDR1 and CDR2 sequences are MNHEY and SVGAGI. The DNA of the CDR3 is TGTGCCAGCAGTTACTCGAGCCGAGCCAAAAACATTCAGTACTTC. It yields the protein CASSYSSRAKNIQYF.

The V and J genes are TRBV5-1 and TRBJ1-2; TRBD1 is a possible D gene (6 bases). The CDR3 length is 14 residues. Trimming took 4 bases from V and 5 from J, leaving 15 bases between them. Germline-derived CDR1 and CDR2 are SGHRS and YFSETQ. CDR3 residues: CASSPEGGLYGYTF. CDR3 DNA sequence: TGCGCCAGCAGCCCGGAGGGGGGGCTTTATGGCTACACCTTC.

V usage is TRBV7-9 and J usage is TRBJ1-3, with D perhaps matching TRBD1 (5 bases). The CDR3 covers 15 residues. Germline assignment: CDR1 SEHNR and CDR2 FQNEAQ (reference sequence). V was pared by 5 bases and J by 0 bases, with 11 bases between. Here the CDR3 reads CASSLGQTSGNTIYF. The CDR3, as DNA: TGTGCCAGCAGCCTGGGGCAGACCTCTGGAAACACCATATATTTT. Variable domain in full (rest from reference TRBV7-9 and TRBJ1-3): DTGVSQNPRHKITKRGQNVTFRCDPISEHNRLYWYRQTLGQGPEFLTYFQNEAQLEKSRLLSDRFSAERPKGSFSTLEIQRTEQGDSAMYLCASSLGQTSGNTIYFGEGSWLTVV.

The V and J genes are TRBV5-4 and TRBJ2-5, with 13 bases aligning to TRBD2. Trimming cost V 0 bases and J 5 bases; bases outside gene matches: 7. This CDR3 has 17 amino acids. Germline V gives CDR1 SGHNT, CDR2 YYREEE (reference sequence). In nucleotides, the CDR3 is TGTGCCAGCAGCTTGGCCGGGACTAGCGGGACGTGGGAGACCCAGTACTTC. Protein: CASSLAGTSGTWETQYF. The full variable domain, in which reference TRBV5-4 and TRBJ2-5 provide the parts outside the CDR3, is ETGVTQSPTHLIKTRGQQVTLRCSSQSGHNTVSWYQQALGQGPQFIFQYYREEENGRGNFPPRFSGLQFPNYSSELNVNALELDDSALYLCASSLAGTSGTWETQYFGPGTRLLVL.

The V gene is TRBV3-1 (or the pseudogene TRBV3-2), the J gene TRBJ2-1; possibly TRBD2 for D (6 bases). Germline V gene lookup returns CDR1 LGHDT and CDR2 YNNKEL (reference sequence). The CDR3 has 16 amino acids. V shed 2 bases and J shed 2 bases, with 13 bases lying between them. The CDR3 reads CASSQSAGRTYNEQFF. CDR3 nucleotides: TGTGCCAGCAGCCAAAGTGCGGGACGAACCTACAATGAGCAGTTCTTC.

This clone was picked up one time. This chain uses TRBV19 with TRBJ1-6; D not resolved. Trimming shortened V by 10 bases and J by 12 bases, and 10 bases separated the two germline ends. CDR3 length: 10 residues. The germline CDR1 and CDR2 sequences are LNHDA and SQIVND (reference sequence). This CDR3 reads CATGRGPLHF. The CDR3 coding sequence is TGTGCCACCGGGAGAGGACCCCTCCACTTT. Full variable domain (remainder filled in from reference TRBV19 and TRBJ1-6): DGGITQSPKYLFRKEGQNVTLSCEQNLNHDAMYWYRQDPGQGLRLIYYSQIVNDFQKGDIAEGYSVSREKKESFPLTVTSAQKNPTAFYLCATGRGPLHFGNGTRLTVT.

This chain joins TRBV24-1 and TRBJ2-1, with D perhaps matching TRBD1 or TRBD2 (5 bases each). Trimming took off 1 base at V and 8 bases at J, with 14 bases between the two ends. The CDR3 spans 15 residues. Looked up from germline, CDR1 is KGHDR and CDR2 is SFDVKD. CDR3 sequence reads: CATSDFGGFSDEQFF. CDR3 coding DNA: TGTGCCACCAGTGATTTTGGGGGATTCAGCGATGAGCAGTTCTTC.

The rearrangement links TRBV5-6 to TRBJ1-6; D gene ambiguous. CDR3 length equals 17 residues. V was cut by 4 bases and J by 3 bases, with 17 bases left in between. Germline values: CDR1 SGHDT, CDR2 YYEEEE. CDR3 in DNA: TGTGCCAGCAGCCCGGGGAGGTTATCGAGCTATAATTCACCCCTCCACTTT. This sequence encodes CASSPGRLSSYNSPLHF.

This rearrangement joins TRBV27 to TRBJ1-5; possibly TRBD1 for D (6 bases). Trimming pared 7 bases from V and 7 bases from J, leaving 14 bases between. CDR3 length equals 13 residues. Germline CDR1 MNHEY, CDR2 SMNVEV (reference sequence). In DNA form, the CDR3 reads TGTGCCAGCAAACAGGGACGTGGGCAGCCCCAGCATTTT. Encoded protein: CASKQGRGQPQHF.

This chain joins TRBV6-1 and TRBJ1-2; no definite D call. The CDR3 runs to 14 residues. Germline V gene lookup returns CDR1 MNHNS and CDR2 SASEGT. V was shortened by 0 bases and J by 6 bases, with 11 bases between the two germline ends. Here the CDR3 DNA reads TGTGCCAGCAGTGAAGCGTCGCAACTTGATGGCTACACCTTC. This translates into CASSEASQLDGYTF.

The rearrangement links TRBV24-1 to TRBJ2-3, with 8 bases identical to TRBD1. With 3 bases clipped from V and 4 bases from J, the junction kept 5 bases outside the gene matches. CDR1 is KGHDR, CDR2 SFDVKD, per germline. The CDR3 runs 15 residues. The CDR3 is CATSDPRGLADTQYF. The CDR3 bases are TGTGCCACCAGTGATCCCAGGGGGCTGGCAGATACGCAGTATTTT.

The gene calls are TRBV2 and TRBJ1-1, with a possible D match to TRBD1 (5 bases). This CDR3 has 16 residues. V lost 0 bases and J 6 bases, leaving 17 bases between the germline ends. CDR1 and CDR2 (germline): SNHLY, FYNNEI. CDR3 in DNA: TGTGCCAGCAGTGAAGCGCGGTCAGGGCGTCAGGCTGAAGCTTTCTTT. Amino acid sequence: CASSEARSGRQAEAFF.

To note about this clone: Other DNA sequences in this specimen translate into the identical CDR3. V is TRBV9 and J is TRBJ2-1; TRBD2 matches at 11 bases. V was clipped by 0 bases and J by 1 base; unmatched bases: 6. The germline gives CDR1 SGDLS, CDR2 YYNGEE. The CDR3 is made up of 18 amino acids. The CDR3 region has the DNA TGTGCCAGCAGCGTAGGACTGGGACTAGCGGATTCCTACAATGAGCAGTTCTTC. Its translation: CASSVGLGLADSYNEQFF.

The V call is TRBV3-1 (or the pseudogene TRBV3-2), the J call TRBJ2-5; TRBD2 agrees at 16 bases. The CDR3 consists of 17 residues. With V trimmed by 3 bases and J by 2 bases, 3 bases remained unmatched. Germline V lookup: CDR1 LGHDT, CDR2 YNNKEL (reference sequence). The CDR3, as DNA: TGTGCCAGCAGCCAGGGACTAGCGGGGGGGCCGCAAGAGACCCAGTACTTC. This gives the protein CASSQGLAGGPQETQYF.

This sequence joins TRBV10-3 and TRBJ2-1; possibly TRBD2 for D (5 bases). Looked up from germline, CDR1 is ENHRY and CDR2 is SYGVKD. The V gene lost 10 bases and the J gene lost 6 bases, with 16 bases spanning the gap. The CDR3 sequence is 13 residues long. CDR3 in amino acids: CATDSRNGNEQFF. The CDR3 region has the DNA TGTGCCACGGACTCCCGGAACGGCAATGAGCAGTTCTTC.